A few counts support the clone carrying this T cell receptor beta chain. Its antigen is as yet unknown. This sample stems from a study of cytomegalovirus exposure and HLA in healthy donors. The CDR3 is 12 residues long. The germline V gene encodes CDR1 SNHLY and CDR2 FYNNEI. The V gene lost 4 bases and the J gene lost 2 bases, with 5 bases spanning the gap. The primer mix had 60 Vbeta and 13 Jbeta primers. Generated by immunoSEQ multiplex PCR, the TCRdb table keeps only in-frame clones and is missing some. The sample lists over 85,000 clones, roughly 8.2% seen once, with about 2.3% in the top ten. At collection, donors were nominally healthy, but unrecorded immune exposures were probable. The study, taken as a whole, reports: TCR beta V- and J-gene trimming was later associated with a missense DCLRE1C variant.

This sequence originates from a man aged 45-65 years in good health and CMV-seronegative. The chain joins TRBV2 to TRBJ1-1; D remains unclear. Sequenced input: PBMCs. The CDR3 nucleotides read TGTGCCAGCAGTGTCAGAAACACTGAAGCTTTCTTT. Protein: CASSVRNTEAFF.